Listed below are T cell receptor beta chains from one sample, sequenced in a study of T cells in Graves' hyperthyroidism and ophthalmopathy. TCRdb reanalysed the multiplex PCR reads using MiXCR and keeps one entry per CDR3 protein. The sample lists roughly 580,000 distinct CDR3 sequences; more than 11% were seen once. The specimen sequenced was blood. Receptor source: a woman in her thirties with Graves' hyperthyroidism that later progressed to Graves' ophthalmopathy. Each CDR3 is given with its conserved first and last residue. D genes are given only for firm matches. Size is stated for part of the rows, as once, few or many counts, or as a class when the clone is expanded.

V,size,D,J,DNA,CDR3
TRBV11-2,many,NA,TRBJ2-1,TGTGCCAGCAGCTTAGATGAGCAGTTCTTC,CASSLDEQFF
TRBV4-1,few,TRBD1,TRBJ1-2,TGCGCCAGCAGCCATTCCGGGGGGAGGGGGAGGATACAGGGGCAAGGCTATGGCTACACCTTC,CASSHSGGRGRIQGQGYGYTF
TRBV30,many,NA,TRBJ1-1,TGTGCCTGGAATTATTACATCAGACGGACAGAGGTGGGGAACACTGAAGCTTTCTTT,CAWNYYIRRTEVGNTEAFF
TRBV5-5,many,NA,TRBJ2-5,TGTGCCAGCAGCCCGCGAGGTATTGTGGAGACCCAGTACTTC,CASSPRGIVETQYF
TRBV20-1,NA,TRBD2,TRBJ2-4,TGCAGTGCTAGCCTCTTACCGGGCCCTCACGGGGGGGCCAAAAACATTCAGTACTTC,CSASLLPGPHGGAKNIQYF
TRBV18,many,NA,TRBJ1-5,TGTGCCAGCTCCCACCGGGCTCAGGATAGCAATCAGCCCCAGCATTTT,CASSHRAQDSNQPQHF
TRBV6-5,NA,NA,TRBJ2-1,TGTGCCAGCAGTTACCCCGGACAGAACAATGAGCAGTTCTTC,CASSYPGQNNEQFF
TRBV5-1,few,NA,TRBJ1-2,TGCGCCAGCAGCGGCGGGACATCTAACTATGGCTACACCTTC,CASSGGTSNYGYTF
TRBV10-3,many,NA,TRBJ1-3,TGTGCCATCAGTGAGGGGGCTGAATCTGGAAACACCATATATTTT,CAISEGAESGNTIYF
TRBV12-3/TRBV12-4,many,NA,TRBJ2-1,TGTGCCAGCAGGAGCGGAGAGGGCCGCCATGAGCAGTTCTTC,CASRSGEGRHEQFF
TRBV30,many,NA,TRBJ1-2,TGTGCCTGGAGTGTCGGACCTTCTGGCTACACCTTC,CAWSVGPSGYTF
TRBV10-3,NA,NA,TRBJ2-7,TGTGCCATCAGTGAGCCTGGGCGGGGACCCTACGAGCAGTACTTC,CAISEPGRGPYEQYF
TRBV18,many,NA,TRBJ1-1,TGTGCCAGCTCACCCCCCGACAGCCCTAACACTGAAGCTTTCTTT,CASSPPDSPNTEAFF
TRBV20-1,NA,TRBD2,TRBJ2-3,TGCAGTGCTAGGGGGATAGCGGGAGGGCAACCAGATACGCAGTATTTT,CSARGIAGGQPDTQYF
TRBV12-3/TRBV12-4,many,TRBD1,TRBJ1-1,TGTGCCAGCAGCCGACAGGGGCCTGAAGCTTTCTTT,CASSRQGPEAFF
TRBV3-1,NA,NA,TRBJ2-2,TGTGCCAGCAGCCAAGATTGGGCGGGCCCGGGGCTGTTTTTT,CASSQDWAGPGLFF
TRBV9,few,NA,TRBJ1-5,TGTGCCAGCAGCCCCCGGGCAAATAGCAATCAGCCCCAGCATTTT,CASSPRANSNQPQHF
TRBV24-1,NA,NA,TRBJ2-3,TGTGCCACCAGTGACCCGACAGTTTCAGATACGCAGTATTTT,CATSDPTVSDTQYF
TRBV7-2,many,NA,TRBJ1-2,TGTGCCAGCAGCTACGGGGACATCTATGGCTACACCTTC,CASSYGDIYGYTF
TRBV11-1,many,NA,TRBJ1-2,TGTGCCAGCAGCTCCCCCCCCGGTTATGGCTACACCTTC,CASSSPPGYGYTF
TRBV5-1,many,NA,TRBJ1-1,TGCGCCAGCAGCTCCTCCCCGGGGGGGAACACTGAAGCTTTCTTT,CASSSSPGGNTEAFF
TRBV3-1,many,NA,TRBJ1-1,TGTGCCAGCAGCCAAGTCGTAGGGGACACTGAAGCTTTCTTT,CASSQVVGDTEAFF
TRBV7-2,many,NA,TRBJ2-1,TGTGCCAGCAGCCTCCAGGGCTCCTACAATGAGCAGTTCTTC,CASSLQGSYNEQFF
TRBV7-8,many,TRBD1,TRBJ1-1,TGTGCCAGCATTCTAGGGACAGGGAAAAAAGCTTTCTTT,CASILGTGKKAFF
TRBV5-1,many,NA,TRBJ2-1,TGCGCCAGCAGCTTGAGCGAGGGGTCCTACTACAATGAGCAGTTCTTC,CASSLSEGSYYNEQFF
TRBV28,many,TRBD1,TRBJ2-1,TGTGCCAGCAGTTATCCCCGGGACAGAAGCTCCTACAATGAGCAGTTCTTC,CASSYPRDRSSYNEQFF
TRBV11-3,NA,TRBD1,TRBJ2-3,TGTGCCAGCAGCTTGCCATATACGACAGGGATGGCAGATACGCAGTATTTT,CASSLPYTTGMADTQYF
TRBV27,NA,TRBD2,TRBJ2-5,TGTGCCAGCACCCGAATAGCGGGAGTAATAAGTGGGCAAGAGACCCAGTACTTC,CASTRIAGVISGQETQYF
TRBV6-2/TRBV6-3,many,NA,TRBJ2-1,TGTGCCAGCCTCCAGGGCGAAGGACCGACCTACAATGAGCAGTTCTTC,CASLQGEGPTYNEQFF
TRBV20-1,many,TRBD2,TRBJ2-1,TGCAGTGCTAGATCCCTTCGACTAGCGAATGAGCAGTTCTTC,CSARSLRLANEQFF
TRBV12-3/TRBV12-4,many,TRBD1,TRBJ1-4,TGTGCCAGCAGCCCTTATTGGAGGACAGGGGGCGAAAAACTGTTTTTT,CASSPYWRTGGEKLFF
TRBV2,many,NA,TRBJ2-1,TGTGCCAGCGTGGAGGTAGTCGCCTACAATGAGCAGTTCTTC,CASVEVVAYNEQFF
TRBV20-1,NA,NA,TRBJ1-1,TGCAGTGCCGGGGACATGCCCGCAGCTTTCTTT,CSAGDMPAAFF
TRBV27,few,TRBD1,TRBJ1-5,TGTGCCAGCAGCCCCACAGGGGCGGTCCAGCCCCAGCATTTT,CASSPTGAVQPQHF
TRBV7-3,NA,NA,TRBJ2-1,TGTGCCAGCAGCTTAACCTTTTACAATGAGCAGTTCTTC,CASSLTFYNEQFF
TRBV5-6,few,NA,TRBJ1-5,TGTGCCAGCAGCTGGGGGCGAGGGCAGCCCCAGCATTTT,CASSWGRGQPQHF
TRBV5-5,NA,TRBD2,TRBJ2-1,TGTGCCAGCGAACCACTAGCGGGAGGGCCAAATGAGCAGTTCTTC,CASEPLAGGPNEQFF